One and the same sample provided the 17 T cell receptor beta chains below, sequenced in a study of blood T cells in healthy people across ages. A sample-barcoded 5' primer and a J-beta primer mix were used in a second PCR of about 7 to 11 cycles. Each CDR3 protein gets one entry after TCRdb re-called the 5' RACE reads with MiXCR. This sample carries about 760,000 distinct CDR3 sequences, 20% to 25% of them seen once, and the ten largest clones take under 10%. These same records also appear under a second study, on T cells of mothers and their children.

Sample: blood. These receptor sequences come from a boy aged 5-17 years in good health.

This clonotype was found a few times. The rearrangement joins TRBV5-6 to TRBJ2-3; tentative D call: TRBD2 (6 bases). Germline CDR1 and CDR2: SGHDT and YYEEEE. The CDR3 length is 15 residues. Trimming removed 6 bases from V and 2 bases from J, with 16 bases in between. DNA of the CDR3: TGTGCCAGCACCCCGGAGGGACTTCACACAGATACGCAGTATTTT. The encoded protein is CASTPEGLHTDTQYF.

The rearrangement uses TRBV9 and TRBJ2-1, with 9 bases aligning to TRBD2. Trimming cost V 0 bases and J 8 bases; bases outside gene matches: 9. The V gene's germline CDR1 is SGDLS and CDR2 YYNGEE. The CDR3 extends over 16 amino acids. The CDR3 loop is CASSVAIAGDADEQFF. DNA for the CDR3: TGTGCCAGCAGCGTAGCGATAGCGGGGGATGCGGATGAGCAGTTCTTC. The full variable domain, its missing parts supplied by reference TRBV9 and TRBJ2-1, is DSGVTQTPKHLITATGQRVTLRCSPRSGDLSVYWYQQSLDQGLQFLIQYYNGEERAKGNILERFSAQQFPDLHSELNLSSLELGDSALYFCASSVAIAGDADEQFFGPGTRLTVL.

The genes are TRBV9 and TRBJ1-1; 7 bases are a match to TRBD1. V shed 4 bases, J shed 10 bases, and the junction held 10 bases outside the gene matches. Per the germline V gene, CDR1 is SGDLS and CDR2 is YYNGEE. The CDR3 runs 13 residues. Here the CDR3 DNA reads TGTGCCAGCAGCCTGACAGGGACCGATGCAGCTTTCTTT. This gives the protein CASSLTGTDAAFF. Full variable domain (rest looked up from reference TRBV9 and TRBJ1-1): DSGVTQTPKHLITATGQRVTLRCSPRSGDLSVYWYQQSLDQGLQFLIQYYNGEERAKGNILERFSAQQFPDLHSELNLSSLELGDSALYFCASSLTGTDAAFFGQGTRLTVV.

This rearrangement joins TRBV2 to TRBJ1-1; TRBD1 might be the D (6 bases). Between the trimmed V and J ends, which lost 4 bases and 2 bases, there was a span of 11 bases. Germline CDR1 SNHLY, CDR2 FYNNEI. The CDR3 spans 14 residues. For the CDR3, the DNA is TGTGCCAGCAGTGTCCGGGACACCAACACTGAAGCTTTCTTT. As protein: CASSVRDTNTEAFF.

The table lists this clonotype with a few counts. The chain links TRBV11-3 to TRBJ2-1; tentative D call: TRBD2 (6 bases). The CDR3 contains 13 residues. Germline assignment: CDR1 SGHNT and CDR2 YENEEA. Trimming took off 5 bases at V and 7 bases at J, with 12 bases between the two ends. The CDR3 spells CASSTRTTNEQFF. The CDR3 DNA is TGTGCCAGCAGCACCCGGACTACTAATGAGCAGTTCTTC.

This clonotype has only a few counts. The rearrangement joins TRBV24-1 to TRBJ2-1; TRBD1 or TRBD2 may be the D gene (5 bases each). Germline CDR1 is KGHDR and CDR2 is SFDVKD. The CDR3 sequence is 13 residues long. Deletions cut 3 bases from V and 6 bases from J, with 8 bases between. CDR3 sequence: CATSDGGPNEQFF. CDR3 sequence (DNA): TGTGCCACCAGTGATGGGGGACCCAATGAGCAGTTCTTC.

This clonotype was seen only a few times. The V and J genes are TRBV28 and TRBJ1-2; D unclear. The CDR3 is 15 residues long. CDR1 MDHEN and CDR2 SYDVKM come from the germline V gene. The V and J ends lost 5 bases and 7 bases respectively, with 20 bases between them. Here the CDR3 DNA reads TGTGCCAGCAGTAGCCTCTTAGGGCCCCCTGGTGGCTACACCTTC. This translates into CASSSLLGPPGGYTF.

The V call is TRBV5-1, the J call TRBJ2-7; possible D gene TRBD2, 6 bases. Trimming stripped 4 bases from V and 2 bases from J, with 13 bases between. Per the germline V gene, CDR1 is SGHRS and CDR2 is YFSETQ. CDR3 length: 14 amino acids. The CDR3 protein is CASSGGTPAYEQYF. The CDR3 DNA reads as TGCGCCAGCAGCGGGGGGACCCCCGCCTACGAGCAGTACTTC.

DNA for the CDR3: TGTGCCAGCAAGTCCGGGAGTCTTTTTGGGTCCTATAATTCACCCCTCCACTTT. Translating gives CASKSGSLFGSYNSPLHF. The chain has TRBV6-1 and TRBJ1-6; no clear D. There are 18 residues in the CDR3. V was clipped by 7 bases and J by 1 base, with 20 bases between them. CDR1 and CDR2 (germline): MNHNS, SASEGT.

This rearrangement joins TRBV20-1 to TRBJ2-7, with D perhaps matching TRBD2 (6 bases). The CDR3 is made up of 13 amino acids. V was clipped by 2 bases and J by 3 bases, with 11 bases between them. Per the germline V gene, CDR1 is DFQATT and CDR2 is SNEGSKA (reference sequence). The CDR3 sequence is CSARPGGVYEQYF. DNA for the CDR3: TGCAGTGCTAGACCCGGCGGGGTCTACGAGCAGTACTTC.

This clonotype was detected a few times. The CDR3 loop is CSAYRVSSYNEQFF. CDR3 sequence (DNA): TGCAGCGCCTACAGGGTTTCATCCTACAATGAGCAGTTCTTC. The chain couples TRBV29-1 to TRBJ2-1; D perhaps matches TRBD1 (6 bases). The CDR3 is 14 amino acids. From germline, CDR1 is SQVTM and CDR2 ANQGSEA. V dropped 7 bases and J dropped 1 base, with 14 bases sitting between them.

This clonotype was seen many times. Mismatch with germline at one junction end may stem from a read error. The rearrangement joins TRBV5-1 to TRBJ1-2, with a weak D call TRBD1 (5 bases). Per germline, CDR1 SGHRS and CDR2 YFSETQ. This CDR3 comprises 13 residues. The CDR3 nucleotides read TGTGCCAGCAGCCTGGTGGGGGACTATGGCTACACCTTC. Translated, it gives CASSLVGDYGYTF.

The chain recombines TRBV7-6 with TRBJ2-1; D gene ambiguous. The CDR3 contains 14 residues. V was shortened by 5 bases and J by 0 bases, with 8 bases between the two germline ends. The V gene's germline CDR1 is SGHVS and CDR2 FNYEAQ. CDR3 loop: CASSPRTSYNEQFF. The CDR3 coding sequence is TGTGCCAGCAGCCCGCGGACCTCCTACAATGAGCAGTTCTTC.

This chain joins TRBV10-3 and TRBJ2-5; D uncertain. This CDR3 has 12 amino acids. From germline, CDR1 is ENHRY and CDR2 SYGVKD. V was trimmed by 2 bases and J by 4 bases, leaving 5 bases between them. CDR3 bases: TGTGCCATCAGTGAGGAAGGAGAGACCCAGTACTTC. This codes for CAISEEGETQYF.

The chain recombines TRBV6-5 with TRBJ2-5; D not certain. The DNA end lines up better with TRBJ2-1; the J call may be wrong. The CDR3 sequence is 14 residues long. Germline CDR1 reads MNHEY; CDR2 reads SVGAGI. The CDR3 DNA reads TGTGCCAGCGCCACTCTTGACGGTTACAATGAGCAGTTCTTC. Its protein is CASATLDGYNEQFF.

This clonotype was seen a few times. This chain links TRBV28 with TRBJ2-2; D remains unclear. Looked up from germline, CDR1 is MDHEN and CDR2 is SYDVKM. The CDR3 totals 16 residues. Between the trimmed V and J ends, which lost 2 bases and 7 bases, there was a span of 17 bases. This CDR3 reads CASSLRGPGLGGELFF. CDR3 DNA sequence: TGTGCCAGCAGTTTAAGAGGACCAGGATTAGGCGGGGAGCTGTTTTTT.

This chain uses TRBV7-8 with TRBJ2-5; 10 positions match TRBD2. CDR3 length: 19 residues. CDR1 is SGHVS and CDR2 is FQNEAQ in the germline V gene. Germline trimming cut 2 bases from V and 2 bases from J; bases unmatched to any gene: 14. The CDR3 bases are TGTGCCAGCAGCTTAATACTAGCGGGACCGGGGAGGAGACAAGAGACCCAGTACTTC. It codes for CASSLILAGPGRRQETQYF.